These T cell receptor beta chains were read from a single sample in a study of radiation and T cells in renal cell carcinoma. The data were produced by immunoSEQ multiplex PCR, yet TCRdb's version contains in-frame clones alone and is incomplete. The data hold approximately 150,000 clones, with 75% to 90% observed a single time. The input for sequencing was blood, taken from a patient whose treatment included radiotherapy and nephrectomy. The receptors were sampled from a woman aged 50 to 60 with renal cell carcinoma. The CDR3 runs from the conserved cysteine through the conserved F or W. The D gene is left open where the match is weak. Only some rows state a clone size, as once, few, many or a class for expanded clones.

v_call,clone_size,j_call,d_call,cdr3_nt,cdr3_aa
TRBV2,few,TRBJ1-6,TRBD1,TGTGCCAGCAGTCGACAGGGGTTAGGCTCACCCCTCCACTTT,CASSRQGLGSPLHF
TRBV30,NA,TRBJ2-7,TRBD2,TGTGCCTGGCGGGGGGACGGGTACGAGCAGTACTTC,CAWRGDGYEQYF
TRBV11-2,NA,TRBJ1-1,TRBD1,TGTGCCAGCAGCCCGGACAGGGAGGTGAACAAAGCTTTCTTT,CASSPDREVNKAFF
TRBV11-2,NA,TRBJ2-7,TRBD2,TGTGCCAGCAGCCCAGCGAGGACTAGCGGATCCTCCTACGAGCAGTACTTC,CASSPARTSGSSYEQYF
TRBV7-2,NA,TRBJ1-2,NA,TGTGCCAGCAGCTTAGGCGGCGCAGAGCTTGGCTACACCTTC,CASSLGGAELGYTF
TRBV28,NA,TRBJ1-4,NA,TGTGCCAGCACCTCCGGGGGGTTAAGGGCGGCGATTTTT,CASTSGGLRAAIF
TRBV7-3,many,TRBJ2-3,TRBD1,TGTGCCAGCAGCCCGAAGGGGGCGAGGACAGATACGCAGTATTTT,CASSPKGARTDTQYF
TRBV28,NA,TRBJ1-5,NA,TGTGCCAGCAGTTTAATCCTCGCGCCTTTTGGCAATCAGCCCCAGCATTTT,CASSLILAPFGNQPQHF
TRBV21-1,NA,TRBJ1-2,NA,TGTGCCAGCAAGGGGGACGCATGCTATGGCTACACCTTC,CASKGDACYGYTF
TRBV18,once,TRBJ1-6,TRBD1,TGTGCCAGCGGTCCAAGGACAGGGGGATCTTCACCCCTCCACTTT,CASGPRTGGSSPLHF
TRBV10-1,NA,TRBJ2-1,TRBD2,TGCGCCAGCAGTGAGACACGGGGGGGCGGGTACAATGAGCAGTTCTTC,CASSETRGGGYNEQFF
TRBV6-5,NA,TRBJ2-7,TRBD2,TGTGCCAGCAGTTACTCTGGGACTAGCGACTACGAGCAGTACTTC,CASSYSGTSDYEQYF
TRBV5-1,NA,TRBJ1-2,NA,TGCGCCAGCAGCTTGGGCAGTTGGTATGGCTACACCTTC,CASSLGSWYGYTF
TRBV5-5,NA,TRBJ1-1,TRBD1,TGTGCCAGCAGCGGCGGACAGGGAAACACTGAAGCTTTCTTT,CASSGGQGNTEAFF
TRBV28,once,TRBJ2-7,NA,TGTGCCAGCAGTTTGGTATCCTACGAGCAGTACTTC,CASSLVSYEQYF
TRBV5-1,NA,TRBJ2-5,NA,TGCGCCAGCAGCCCGGGATCGGGGGAGACCCAGTACTTC,CASSPGSGETQYF
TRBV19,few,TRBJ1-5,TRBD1,TGTGCCAGCCGGACAGGGGCCAATCAGCCCCAGCATTTT,CASRTGANQPQHF
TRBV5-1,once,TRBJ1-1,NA,TGCGCCAGCAGCTTGGCGGGCGGGCCGGCTTATGGGTACACTGAAGCTTTCTTT,CASSLAGGPAYGYTEAFF
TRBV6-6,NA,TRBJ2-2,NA,TGTGCCAGCAATTCCCCAGCGGGTGGCACCGGGGAGCTGTTTTTT,CASNSPAGGTGELFF
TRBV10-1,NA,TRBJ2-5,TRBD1,TGCGCCAGCAGGGGGGACAGCGCTCAAGAGACCCAGTACTTC,CASRGDSAQETQYF
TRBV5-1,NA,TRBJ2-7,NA,TGCGCCAGCAGCGTAGACTACTCGAGCGGCGAGCAGTACTTC,CASSVDYSSGEQYF
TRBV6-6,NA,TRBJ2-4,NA,TGTGCCAGCAGTTCCTTTAACTCAGCCAAAAACATTCAGTACTTC,CASSSFNSAKNIQYF
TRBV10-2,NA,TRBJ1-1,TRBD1,TGCGCCAGCAGTGAGAGCAGGGGGGCCACTGAAGCTTTCTTT,CASSESRGATEAFF
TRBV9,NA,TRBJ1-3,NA,TGTGCCAGCAGCGTAGATGAGGCAGGGGCCTTCTCTGGAAACACCATATATTTT,CASSVDEAGAFSGNTIYF
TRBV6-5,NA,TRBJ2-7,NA,TGTGCCAGCAGTTACCAGTTGTCTGGAAGGATCTACGAGCAGTACTTC,CASSYQLSGRIYEQYF
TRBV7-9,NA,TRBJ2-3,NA,TGTGCCAGCACTCTCGATGGCACAGATACGCAGTATTTT,CASTLDGTDTQYF
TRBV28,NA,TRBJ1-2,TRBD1,TGTGCCAGCAGTCGGGACAGGGCCCTCTATGGCTACACCTTC,CASSRDRALYGYTF
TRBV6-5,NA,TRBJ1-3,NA,TGTGCCAGCAGTTACAAGGAGATTTCTGGAAACACCATATATTTT,CASSYKEISGNTIYF
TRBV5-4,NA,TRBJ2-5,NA,TGTGCCAGCAGCCTTTCGCTCGACCAAGAGACCCAGTACTTC,CASSLSLDQETQYF
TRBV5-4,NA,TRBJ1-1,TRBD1,TGTGCCAGCAGCTCCCCAGGGGGCCTTAATTCGAACACTGAAGCTTTCTTT,CASSSPGGLNSNTEAFF
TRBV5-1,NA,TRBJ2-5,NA,TGCGCCAGCAGCTCCGGGACACAACAAGAGACCCAGTACTTC,CASSSGTQQETQYF
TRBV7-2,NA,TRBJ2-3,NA,TGTGCCAGGGGGGAACCCGATACGCAGTATTTT,CARGEPDTQYF
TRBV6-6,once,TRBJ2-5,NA,TGTGCCAGCACCAAGGGGGAGGAGGGGACGGAGACCCAGTACTTC,CASTKGEEGTETQYF
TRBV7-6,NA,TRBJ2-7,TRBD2,TGTGCCAGCAGCTTAGGGCGGGAGGGTTACGAGCAGTACTTC,CASSLGREGYEQYF
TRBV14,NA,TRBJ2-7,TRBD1,TGTGCCAGCAGCCAAGCTGGGACAGGGGCCTACGAGCAGTACTTC,CASSQAGTGAYEQYF
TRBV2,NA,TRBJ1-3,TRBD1,TGTGCCAGCAGTGAATGGTCAGGGGGTTCGGGAAACACCATATATTTT,CASSEWSGGSGNTIYF
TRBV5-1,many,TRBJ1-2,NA,TGCGCCAGCAGCTTGACCCTCCCTGAGACGAACTATGGCTACACCTTC,CASSLTLPETNYGYTF
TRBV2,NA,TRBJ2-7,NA,TGTGCCAGCAGTGAAGCGATGGGCAGCTACGAGCAGTACTTC,CASSEAMGSYEQYF
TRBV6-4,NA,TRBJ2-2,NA,TGTGCCAGCAGTGTAACCCACACCGGGGAGCTGTTTTTT,CASSVTHTGELFF
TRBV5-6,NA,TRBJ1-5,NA,TGTGCCAGCAGCTTGGAGGGCCTGGGCAATCAGCCCCAGCATTTT,CASSLEGLGNQPQHF
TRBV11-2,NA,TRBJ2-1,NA,TGTGCCAGCAGCTTAACCGGGACCGCGGGTGAGCAGTTCTTC,CASSLTGTAGEQFF
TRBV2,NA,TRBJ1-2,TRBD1,TGTGCCAGCCCCGAGGGGGGGGACAGGGTTCGATTGAGCTACACCTTC,CASPEGGDRVRLSYTF
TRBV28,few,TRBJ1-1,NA,TGTGCCAGCAGGACAGGGAACACTGAAGCTTTCTTT,CASRTGNTEAFF
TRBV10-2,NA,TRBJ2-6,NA,TGCGCCAGCAGTGAAAGGAGCTCTGGGGCCAACGTCCTGACTTTC,CASSERSSGANVLTF
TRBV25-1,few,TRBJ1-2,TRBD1,TGTGCCAGCAGACAGGGGCCGGGCTATGGCTACACCTTC,CASRQGPGYGYTF
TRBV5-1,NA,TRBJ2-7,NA,TGCGCCAGCAGCCCGGACTCGGGAGAATCGGCCGAGCAGTACTTC,CASSPDSGESAEQYF
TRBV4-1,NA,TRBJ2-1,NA,TGCGCCAGCAGCCAAGATTTAAGGGCCGGAGGGAATGAGCAGTTCTTC,CASSQDLRAGGNEQFF
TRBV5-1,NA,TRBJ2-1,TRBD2,TGCGCCAGCAGCTGGTCGACGGGAGCGGGGGGCAATGAGCAGTTCTTC,CASSWSTGAGGNEQFF
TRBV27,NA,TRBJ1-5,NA,TGTGCCAGCAGGTTGACCGACAGGTTCGGTCAGCCCCAGCATTTT,CASRLTDRFGQPQHF
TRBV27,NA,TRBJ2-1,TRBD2,TGTGCCAGCAGTTTATTAGATGCTAGCGGCTCCTACAATGAGCAGTTCTTC,CASSLLDASGSYNEQFF
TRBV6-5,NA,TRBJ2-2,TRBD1,TGTGCCAGCAGAAGGGACAGGGTAGTCACCGGGGAGCTGTTTTTT,CASRRDRVVTGELFF
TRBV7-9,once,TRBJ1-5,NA,TGTGCCAGCAGCTTGGGGAGTACCAATCAGCCCCAGCATTTT,CASSLGSTNQPQHF
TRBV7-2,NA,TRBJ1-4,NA,TGTGCCAGCAGCCGCGAGGGTGCAACTAATGAAAAACTGTTTTTT,CASSREGATNEKLFF